This TCR beta chain was profiled in a study of blood T cell repertoires in COVID-19. Overall study: PBMCs, B-cell-depleted T cells, or T cells were the source of the cDNA or gDNA that made up the material.

CDR1 SQVTM and CDR2 ANQGSEA come from the germline V gene. V lost 5 bases to trimming and J lost 5 bases, with 16 bases between them. The CDR3 runs 14 residues. Participants were aged about 18 to 100 years from approximately 25 US areas. The assay was immunoSEQ multiplex PCR, and TCRdb's table has in-frame clones only and misses some. The sample has fewer than 450,000 clones; nearly 90% are singletons. Sequences were obtained from PBMCs or T cells enriched from blood (not recorded which). The rearrangement joins TRBV29-1 to TRBJ2-1; TRBD2 is a possible D gene (6 bases). This clonotype was sampled from a woman aged 40 to 55 with acute COVID-19. The CDR3 loop is CSVSGTPADNEQFF. CDR3 nucleotide sequence: TGCAGCGTTTCCGGGACTCCGGCCGACAATGAGCAGTTCTTC.